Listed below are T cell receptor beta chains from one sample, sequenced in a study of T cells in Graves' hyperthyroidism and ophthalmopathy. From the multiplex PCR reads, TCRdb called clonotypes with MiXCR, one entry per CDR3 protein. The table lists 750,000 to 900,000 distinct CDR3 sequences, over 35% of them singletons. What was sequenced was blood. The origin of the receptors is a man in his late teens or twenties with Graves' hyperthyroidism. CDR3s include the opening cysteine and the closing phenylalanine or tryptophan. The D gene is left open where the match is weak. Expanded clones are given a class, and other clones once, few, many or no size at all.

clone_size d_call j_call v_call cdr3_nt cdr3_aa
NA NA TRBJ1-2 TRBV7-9 TGTGCCAGCAGCTTAGGCGACGGCAGGGGCTATGGCTACACCTTC CASSLGDGRGYGYTF
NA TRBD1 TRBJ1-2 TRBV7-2 TGCGCCAGCAGCCGATACCGCCTAGGGGGCGAGAGGTATGGCTACACCTTC CASSRYRLGGERYGYTF
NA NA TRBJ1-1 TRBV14 TGTGCCAGCAGTTTAAGGCGGACAGACCGTGTCACTGAAGCTTTCTTT CASSLRRTDRVTEAFF
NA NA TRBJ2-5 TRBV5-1 TGCGCCAGCAGCTTGGGACTAGTCTTGAAAGAGACCCAGTACTTC CASSLGLVLKETQYF
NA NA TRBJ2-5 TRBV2 TGTGCCAGCGGGGGAATACAGGGCTTACCAGAAGAGACCCAGTACTTC CASGGIQGLPEETQYF
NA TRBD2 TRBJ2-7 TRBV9 TGTGCCAGCAGCCCCTGGACTAGCGGGAGGGCTCGCTCCTACGAGCAGTACTTC CASSPWTSGRARSYEQYF
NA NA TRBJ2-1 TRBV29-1 TGCAGCGTTGAAGATGAGGCAGGGATCATCGGCGGTGAGCAGTTCTTC CSVEDEAGIIGGEQFF
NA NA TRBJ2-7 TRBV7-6 TGTGCCAGCAGCTTGACAACCCTCGGTAGCTACGAGCAGTACTTC CASSLTTLGSYEQYF
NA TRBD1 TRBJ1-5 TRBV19 TGTGCCAGTAGTATAGAACCTCCAGGGGGGGATCAGCCCCAGCATTTT CASSIEPPGGDQPQHF
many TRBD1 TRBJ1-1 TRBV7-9 TGTGCCAGCAGTCGTTCAGGGGGCACTGAAGCTTTCTTT CASSRSGGTEAFF
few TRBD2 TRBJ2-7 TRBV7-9 TGTGCCAGCAGCCAGGCGGGGGGGAGGTCCTACGAGCAGTACTTC CASSQAGGRSYEQYF
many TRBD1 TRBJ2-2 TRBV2 TGTGCCAGCAGTACCGGGACAGGGACCGGGGAGCTGTTTTTT CASSTGTGTGELFF
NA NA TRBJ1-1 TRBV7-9 TGTGCCAGCCTAACCGACAGGTCGGTGGCTGAAGCTTTCTTT CASLTDRSVAEAFF
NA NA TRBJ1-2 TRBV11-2 TGTGCCAGCAGCACCCGCGGAGACTTC CASSTRGDF
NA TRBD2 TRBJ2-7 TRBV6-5 TGTGCCAGCAGCATAGCGGGAGCCGAGCAGTACTTC CASSIAGAEQYF
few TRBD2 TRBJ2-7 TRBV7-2 TGTGCCAGCAGCCTGGAGCGGGAGCGCTCCTACGAGCAGTACTTC CASSLERERSYEQYF
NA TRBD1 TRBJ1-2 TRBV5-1 TGCGCCAGCAGCCCTGGACAGGGCAAGGATGGCTACACCTTC CASSPGQGKDGYTF
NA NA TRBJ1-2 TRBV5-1 TGCGCCAGCAGTTCAGCCTTGGGGAGACAAACTAACTATGGCTACACCTTC CASSSALGRQTNYGYTF
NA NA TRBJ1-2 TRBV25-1 TGTGCCAGCAGTGCGACAGGTCGTGGCTATGGCTACACCTTC CASSATGRGYGYTF
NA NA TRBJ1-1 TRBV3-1 TGTGCCAGCAGTAAATCTTGGGACTTGAACACTGAAGCTTTCTTT CASSKSWDLNTEAFF
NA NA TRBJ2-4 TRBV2 TGTGCCAGCGCCCGAGCCGGGACTTTCAATGGCATTCCGTACTTC CASARAGTFNGIPYF
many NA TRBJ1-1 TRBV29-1 TGCAGCGTTCCCATAAGCACTGTGAACACTGAAGCTTTCTTT CSVPISTVNTEAFF
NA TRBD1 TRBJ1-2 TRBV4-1 TGCGCCAGCAGCGAGGACAGGGAAGAAAACGGCTACACCTTC CASSEDREENGYTF
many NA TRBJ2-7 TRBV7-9 TGTGCCAGCAGCCCGGTTGGGAAATACGAGCAGTACTTC CASSPVGKYEQYF
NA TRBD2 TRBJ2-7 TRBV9 TGTGCCAGCAGCCCGGGGACTAGCGCCTTTCCCTACGAGCAGTACTTC CASSPGTSAFPYEQYF
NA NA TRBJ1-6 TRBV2 TGTGCCAGCTTAAGGGCTAATTCACCCCTCCACTTT CASLRANSPLHF
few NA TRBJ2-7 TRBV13 TGTGCCAGCAGCTACCCACAGTCCGAGCAGTACTTC CASSYPQSEQYF
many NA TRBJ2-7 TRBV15 TGTGCCACCAGCCGCAGGCTTGGGGAGGCCGAGCAGTACTTC CATSRRLGEAEQYF
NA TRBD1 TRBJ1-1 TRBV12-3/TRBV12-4 TGTGCCAGCAGTCCCGACAGGGGAAGGTACACTGAAGCTTTCTTT CASSPDRGRYTEAFF
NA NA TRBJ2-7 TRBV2 TGTGCCAGCAGCCAAGCAAGGGGATACTCCTACGAGCAGTACTTC CASSQARGYSYEQYF
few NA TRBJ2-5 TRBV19 TGTGCCAGTTCCGCGTGGGGGGGGCAGTACCAAGAGACCCAGTACTTC CASSAWGGQYQETQYF
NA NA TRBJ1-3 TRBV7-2 TGTGCCAGCAGCTTATATAGAGGACGGAGCTCTGGAAACACCATATATTTT CASSLYRGRSSGNTIYF
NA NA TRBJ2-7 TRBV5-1 TGCGCCAGCAGTTCGAGACCCGAAAACCACGAGCAGTACTTC CASSSRPENHEQYF
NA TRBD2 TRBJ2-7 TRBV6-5 TGTGCCAGCTCTTGGACTAGCGGGGCGTACGAGCAGTACTTC CASSWTSGAYEQYF
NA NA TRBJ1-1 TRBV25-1 TGTGCCAGCAGTGCAACCGACAGGACAAACACTGAAGCTTTCTTT CASSATDRTNTEAFF
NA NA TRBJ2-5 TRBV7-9 TGTGCCAGACCCCTGGGACCCCAAGAGACCCAGTACTTC CARPLGPQETQYF
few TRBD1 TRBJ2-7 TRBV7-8 TGTGCCAGCAGCTTAGATGACAGGGTAATATCCTACGAGCAGTACTTC CASSLDDRVISYEQYF
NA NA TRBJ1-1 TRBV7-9 TGTGCCAGCAGCTTATCCCCCCCGGGGACTGAAGCTTTCTTT CASSLSPPGTEAFF
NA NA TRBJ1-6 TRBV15 TGTGCCGCCAGCAGTCTCGGGACTTATAATTCACCCCTCCACTTT CAASSLGTYNSPLHF
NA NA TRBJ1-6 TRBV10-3 TGTGCCATCAGGTCACAGGGTACGTCACCCCTCCACTTT CAIRSQGTSPLHF
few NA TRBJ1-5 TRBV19 TGTGCCACCGACTGGGGGTCTGACAATCAGCCCCAGCATTTT CATDWGSDNQPQHF
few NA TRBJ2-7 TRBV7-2 TGTGCCAGCAGATTGCACCCAACAGGGATACACGAGCAGTACTTC CASRLHPTGIHEQYF
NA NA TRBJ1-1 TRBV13 TGTGCCAGCAGCCCCGCCTTGGACAGAGAAGCTTTCTTT CASSPALDREAFF
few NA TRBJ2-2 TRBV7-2 TGTGCCAGCTCAACCCCGGCGGAGGGGACCGGGGAGCTGTTTTTT CASSTPAEGTGELFF
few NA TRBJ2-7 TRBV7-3 TGTGCCAGCAGCACCACCCGACCCCGAGACCTCGAGCAGTACTTC CASSTTRPRDLEQYF
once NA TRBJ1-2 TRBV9 TGTGCCAGCAGCCCAATGGGGGGCTACACCTTC CASSPMGGYTF
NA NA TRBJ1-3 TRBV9 TGTGCCGGCAGCGTCCGCTCTGGAAACACCATATATTTT CAGSVRSGNTIYF
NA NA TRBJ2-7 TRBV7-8 TGTGCCAGCAGCTTAGCCTTCGTTAGCGAGCAAACCGACTACGAGCAGTACTTC CASSLAFVSEQTDYEQYF
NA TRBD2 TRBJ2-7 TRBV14 TGTGCCAGCAGTCTTAGCGGGAGGGCCGGATACGAGCAGTACTTC CASSLSGRAGYEQYF
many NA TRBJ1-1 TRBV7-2 TGTGCCAGCAGCTCCCGGGCCTTGAACACTGAAGCTTTCTTT CASSSRALNTEAFF
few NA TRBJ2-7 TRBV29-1 TGCAGCGTACCGGGACCAGGGCAAACCTACGAGCAGTACTTC CSVPGPGQTYEQYF
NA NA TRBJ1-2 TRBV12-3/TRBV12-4 TGTGCCAGCAGTTTAGCGGGGACGGGATTGCTCTATGGCTACACCTTC CASSLAGTGLLYGYTF
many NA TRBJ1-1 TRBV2 TGTGCCAGCAGTGAGGAATTTGAAGCTTTCTTT CASSEEFEAFF
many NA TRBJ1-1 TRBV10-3 TGTGCCACATCAGAGAGGGGCGGACCTTGGACTGAAGCTTTCTTT CATSERGGPWTEAFF
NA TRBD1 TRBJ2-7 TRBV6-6 TGTGCCAGCAGTGGGACAGACTTCTACGAGCAGTACTTC CASSGTDFYEQYF
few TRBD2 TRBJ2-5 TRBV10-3 TGTGCCATCGCCGGGACTAGCGGGAGGACGGAGACCCAGTACTTC CAIAGTSGRTETQYF
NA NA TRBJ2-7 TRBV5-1 TGCGCCAGCAGCTTGGAACCGCCGACGAACACCGGGGAGCTGTACTTC CASSLEPPTNTGELYF
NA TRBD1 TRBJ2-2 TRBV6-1 TGTGCCAGCAGCCACAGTCCCGGGACAGGGGACACCGGGGAGCTGTTTTTT CASSHSPGTGDTGELFF